These T cell receptor beta chains were read from a single sample in a study of T cell repertoires in cytomegalovirus infection. Each CDR3 protein is one row after TCRdb ran MiXCR on the reads. This sample carries 200,000 to 250,000 distinct CDR3 sequences, over 20% of them seen once, and the ten largest clones take around a sixth. Material: CD8+ T cells from PBMCs. The origin of the receptors is a human donor in good health (CMV status not recorded). Some clones in this sample may be carry-over from other donors' samples. The CDR3 runs from the conserved cysteine through the conserved F or W. A D gene is named only where the DNA matches it firmly. Clone size is stated in some rows and not others, as once, few, many or a class when expanded.

D gene: TRBD2; J gene: TRBJ2-1; V gene: TRBV7-2; clone size: many; CDR3 DNA: TGTGCCAGCAGACCACACGCTGCGGGGGACCTCTACAATGAGCAGTTCTTC; CDR3 protein: CASRPHAAGDLYNEQFF
D gene: .; J gene: TRBJ2-7; V gene: TRBV7-2; clone size: many; CDR3 DNA: TGTGCCAGCAGCTTAGCCCACTCCTACGAGCAGTACTTC; CDR3 protein: CASSLAHSYEQYF
D gene: TRBD1; J gene: TRBJ1-2; V gene: TRBV29-1; clone size: .; CDR3 DNA: TGCAGCGTTGAAGATCTAGACAGGGTCGGATATGGCTACACCTTC; CDR3 protein: CSVEDLDRVGYGYTF
D gene: .; J gene: TRBJ2-7; V gene: TRBV12-3/TRBV12-4; clone size: few; CDR3 DNA: TGTGCCAGCAGTTGGGGCAGGGCAAGCTACGAGCAGTACTTC; CDR3 protein: CASSWGRASYEQYF
D gene: TRBD1; J gene: TRBJ1-4; V gene: TRBV7-2; clone size: many; CDR3 DNA: TGTGCCAGCAGCTACCTCTCAGGGGGTGCAACTAATGAAAAACTGTTTTTT; CDR3 protein: CASSYLSGGATNEKLFF
D gene: TRBD2; J gene: TRBJ2-2; V gene: TRBV12-3/TRBV12-4; clone size: .; CDR3 DNA: TGTGCCAGCAGCAGTAGCGGGGGCCACACCGGGGAGCTGTTTTTT; CDR3 protein: CASSSSGGHTGELFF
D gene: .; J gene: TRBJ1-2; V gene: TRBV7-9; clone size: few; CDR3 DNA: TGTGCCAGCAGCTTAGCGGTGGACGTGAAATATGGCTACACCTTC; CDR3 protein: CASSLAVDVKYGYTF
D gene: .; J gene: TRBJ2-1; V gene: TRBV5-4; clone size: few; CDR3 DNA: TGTGCCAGCAGCTTGGCCGTGTTGGATGAGCAGTTCTTC; CDR3 protein: CASSLAVLDEQFF
D gene: TRBD1; J gene: TRBJ1-2; V gene: TRBV20-1; clone size: few; CDR3 DNA: TGCAGTGCACCCTCGACAGGGGTCGGCGGCTACACCTTC; CDR3 protein: CSAPSTGVGGYTF
D gene: .; J gene: TRBJ2-5; V gene: TRBV5-4; clone size: .; CDR3 DNA: TGTGCCAGCAGCGATGAGGGGGGGAAGACCCAGTACTTC; CDR3 protein: CASSDEGGKTQYF
D gene: .; J gene: TRBJ2-1; V gene: TRBV7-8; clone size: .; CDR3 DNA: TGTGCCAGCAGCAAATTCCCCGTTGAGGGGGCCTACAATGAGCAGTTCTTC; CDR3 protein: CASSKFPVEGAYNEQFF
D gene: TRBD1; J gene: TRBJ1-5; V gene: TRBV20-1; clone size: .; CDR3 DNA: TGCAGTGCCTCCGTCAGGACAGGGGGCAATCAGCCCCAGCATTTT; CDR3 protein: CSASVRTGGNQPQHF
D gene: .; J gene: TRBJ2-1; V gene: TRBV28; clone size: few; CDR3 DNA: TGTGCCAGCAGTTTATATGGACGGGAGCAGTTCTTC; CDR3 protein: CASSLYGREQFF
D gene: TRBD2; J gene: TRBJ2-5; V gene: TRBV11-2; clone size: few; CDR3 DNA: TGTGCCAGCAGCCGAGCTTCCTCTAGCGGGGGGGAAGAGACCCAGTACTTC; CDR3 protein: CASSRASSSGGEETQYF
D gene: .; J gene: TRBJ1-2; V gene: TRBV12-3/TRBV12-4; clone size: .; CDR3 DNA: TGTGCCAGCAGTTTAGTGGGCAGCTATGACGGCTACACCTTC; CDR3 protein: CASSLVGSYDGYTF
D gene: TRBD2; J gene: TRBJ2-7; V gene: TRBV7-3; clone size: few; CDR3 DNA: TGTGCCAGCAGCGTCTTAGCGGGGGCCTACGAGCAGTACTTC; CDR3 protein: CASSVLAGAYEQYF
D gene: .; J gene: TRBJ2-5; V gene: TRBV7-9; clone size: .; CDR3 DNA: TGTGCCAGCAGATTAGGGGTTAAGGAGACCCAGTACTTC; CDR3 protein: CASRLGVKETQYF
D gene: .; J gene: TRBJ2-7; V gene: TRBV12-3/TRBV12-4; clone size: .; CDR3 DNA: TGTGCCAGCAGTTTAGAAGGGCCAGGCTACGAGCAGTACTTC; CDR3 protein: CASSLEGPGYEQYF
D gene: TRBD1; J gene: TRBJ1-4; V gene: TRBV4-1; clone size: .; CDR3 DNA: TGCGCCAGCAGCGAGCAGCCGGGACAGAAGAATGAAAAACTGTTTTTT; CDR3 protein: CASSEQPGQKNEKLFF
D gene: TRBD2; J gene: TRBJ2-1; V gene: TRBV28; clone size: .; CDR3 DNA: TGTGCCAGCAGCCGCGGACTAGCGGCCGACAATGAGCAGTTCTTC; CDR3 protein: CASSRGLAADNEQFF
D gene: .; J gene: TRBJ1-1; V gene: TRBV7-3; clone size: medium-sized; CDR3 DNA: TGTGCCAGCAGCTTATATGCAGGGAACACTGAAGCTTTCTTT; CDR3 protein: CASSLYAGNTEAFF
D gene: .; J gene: TRBJ2-2; V gene: TRBV7-9; clone size: .; CDR3 DNA: TGTGCCAGCACCCCGGCCGGACAGACGATGAACACCGGGGAGCTGTTTTTT; CDR3 protein: CASTPAGQTMNTGELFF
D gene: .; J gene: TRBJ2-2; V gene: TRBV19; clone size: few; CDR3 DNA: TGTGCCAGTAGACGGGACGGGAACACCGGGGAGCTGTTTTTT; CDR3 protein: CASRRDGNTGELFF